This is a list of T cell receptor beta chains from one sample in a study of blood T cell repertoires in COVID-19. The data were produced by immunoSEQ multiplex PCR, yet TCRdb's version contains in-frame clones alone and is incomplete. The table shows roughly 200,000 clones, with 75% to 90% occurring only once. Material for sequencing was PBMCs or T cells enriched from blood (not recorded which). Source of these receptors: a man aged 25-45 years who had recovered from COVID-19. Both conserved end residues are part of each CDR3. The D gene is left open where the match is weak. For some rows the clone size is stated as once, few or many, or as a class when expanded; others skip it.

d_gene,len,j_gene,abundance,v_gene,CDR3aa,CDR3nt
TRBD1,13,TRBJ1-6,-,TRBV14,CASSQDRGSPLHF,TGTGCCAGCAGCCAGGACAGGGGTTCACCCCTCCACTTT
-,15,TRBJ1-1,once,TRBV4-3,CASSQDGTENTEAFF,TGCGCCAGCAGCCAAGATGGTACAGAGAACACTGAAGCTTTCTTT
TRBD2,16,TRBJ2-3,-,TRBV7-9,CASTSTTSGRTDTQYF,TGTGCCAGCACTTCAACCACTAGCGGGAGAACAGATACGCAGTATTTT
TRBD2,17,TRBJ2-1,-,TRBV28,CASSLRLAVSSYNEQFF,TGTGCCAGCAGTTTGCGTCTAGCGGTCAGCTCCTACAATGAGCAGTTCTTC
TRBD2,14,TRBJ2-5,-,TRBV6-5,CASSDGTRYETQYF,TGTGCCAGCAGCGACGGGACTAGATACGAGACCCAGTACTTC
-,14,TRBJ2-7,-,TRBV30,CAYQGGTSSYEQYF,TGTGCCTACCAGGGGGGGACTAGCTCCTACGAGCAGTACTTC
-,15,TRBJ1-2,-,TRBV19,CASSLLETPNYGYTF,TGTGCCAGTAGTCTGCTAGAGACCCCTAACTATGGCTACACCTTC
TRBD2,17,TRBJ2-2,-,TRBV30,CACRPPRGNLNTGELFF,TGTGCCTGCAGACCCCCGCGGGGGAATTTGAACACCGGGGAGCTGTTTTTT
-,12,TRBJ1-1,-,TRBV20-1,CSASKQASEAFF,TGCAGTGCTAGTAAACAGGCCTCTGAAGCTTTCTTT
-,15,TRBJ2-5,-,TRBV5-5,CASSAIGGIQETQYF,TGTGCCAGCAGCGCCATAGGGGGTATCCAAGAGACCCAGTACTTC
-,13,TRBJ2-1,-,TRBV25-1,CASSEYGVHEQFF,TGTGCCAGCAGTGAGTACGGGGTGCATGAGCAGTTCTTC
-,11,TRBJ2-1,-,TRBV29-1,CSVEGGNEQFF,TGCAGCGTTGAAGGAGGGAATGAGCAGTTCTTC
-,14,TRBJ1-2,-,TRBV6-5,CASKTAGAYYGYTF,TGTGCCAGCAAAACGGCGGGGGCCTACTATGGCTACACCTTC
-,17,TRBJ1-4,-,TRBV5-3,CARSTSVLFSTNEKLFF,TGTGCCAGAAGCACCAGCGTTCTTTTTTCAACTAATGAAAAACTGTTTTTT
-,16,TRBJ2-2,-,TRBV24-1,CATSVLRPVGIGELFF,TGTGCCACCAGTGTCCTCAGGCCTGTGGGTATCGGGGAGCTGTTTTTT
TRBD1,12,TRBJ2-1,-,TRBV5-4,CASSPTGGEQFF,TGTGCCAGCAGCCCGACAGGGGGGGAGCAGTTCTTC
-,15,TRBJ2-4,-,TRBV6-5,CASNLDELAKNIQYF,TGTGCCAGCAACCTCGATGAGCTAGCCAAAAACATTCAGTACTTC
-,22,TRBJ2-6,-,TRBV14,CASSQVRVRDRPPLRGANVLTF,TGTGCCAGCAGCCAAGTACGGGTTCGTGACAGACCGCCCCTGAGGGGGGCCAACGTCCTGACTTTC
TRBD1,16,TRBJ2-3,-,TRBV7-9,CASSQLDRGRTDTQYF,TGTGCCAGCAGCCAGTTGGACAGGGGGAGGACAGATACGCAGTATTTT
-,14,TRBJ1-3,once,TRBV3-1/TRBV3-2,CASSPRVRGNTIYF,TGTGCCAGCAGCCCCAGGGTACGAGGAAACACCATATATTTT